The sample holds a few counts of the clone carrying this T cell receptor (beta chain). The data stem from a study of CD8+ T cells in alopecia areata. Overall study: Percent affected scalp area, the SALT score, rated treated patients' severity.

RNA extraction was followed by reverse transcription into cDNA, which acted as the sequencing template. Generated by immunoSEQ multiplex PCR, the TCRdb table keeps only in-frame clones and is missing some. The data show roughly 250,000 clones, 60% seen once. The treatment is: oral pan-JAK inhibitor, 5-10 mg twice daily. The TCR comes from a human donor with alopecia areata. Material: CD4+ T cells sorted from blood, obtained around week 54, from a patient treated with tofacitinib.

The CDR3 DNA is TGTGCCACCAGCAGACGGACCATGCAAGAGACCCAGTACTTC. Protein sequence: CATSRRTMQETQYF. The chain carries TRBV15 and TRBJ2-5, with no clear D. In germline, CDR1 is LNHNV, CDR2 YYDKDF (reference sequence). Between the trimmed V and J ends, which lost 2 bases and 2 bases, there was a span of 9 bases. CDR3 length: 14 residues.